This entry lists 22 T cell receptor beta chains sequenced from one sample in a study of identical twins. TCRdb reprocessed the 5' RACE reads with MiXCR, giving one entry per CDR3 protein. The repertoire holds 310,000 or so distinct CDR3 sequences, with more than 8% as singletons. The same specimen was also included in a second study, on yellow fever vaccine responses in identical twins.

The sample taken for sequencing was CD8+ T cells sorted from blood. These TCRs come from a woman younger than 30 in good health.

This clonotype was picked up many times. This chain uses TRBV13 with TRBJ2-1, with D perhaps TRBD1 or TRBD2 (5 bases each). Trimming took off 6 bases at V and 7 bases at J, with 10 bases between the two ends. The CDR3 is 12 residues long. In germline, CDR1 is PRHDT, CDR2 FYEKMQ (reference sequence). CDR3 loop: CASSFEGNEQFF. The CDR3, as DNA: TGTGCCAGCAGTTTCGAGGGGAATGAGCAGTTCTTC.

This clonotype was counted between two and nine times. Relative to the germline gene, one junction end is altered; a read error may explain this. The chain carries TRBV7-7 and TRBJ2-3, with 8 bases that match TRBD2. Germline V gene sequence: CDR1 SSHAT, CDR2 FNYEAQ (reference sequence). CDR3 length equals 18 residues. The CDR3 loop reads CASSPNRGLAGSTDTQYF. CDR3 nucleotide sequence: TGTGCTAGCAGCCCTAACCGGGGGCTAGCGGGTAGCACAGATACGCAGTATTTT. The whole variable domain, filled in from reference TRBV7-7 and TRBJ2-3, reads GAGVSQSPRYKVTKRGQDVTLRCDPISSHATLYWYQQALGQGPEFLTYFNYEAQPDKSGLPSDRFSAERPEGSISTLTIQRTEQRDSAMYRCASSPNRGLAGSTDTQYFGPGTRLTVL.

This clonotype has a handful of counts. The chain employs TRBV6-1 and TRBJ2-7, with 15 bases fitting TRBD2. The CDR3 covers 17 residues. The junction had 3 bases not matched to a gene; V was cut back by 1 base and J by 2 bases. Germline CDR1 and CDR2: MNHNS and SASEGT. This CDR3 reads CASSEGTSGRAPYEQYF. CDR3 in DNA: TGTGCCAGCAGTGAAGGGACTAGCGGGAGGGCCCCCTACGAGCAGTACTTC.

This clonotype was observed at least ten times. This chain joins TRBV27 and TRBJ2-1; D is perhaps TRBD2 (7 bases). The CDR3 runs to 13 residues. Trimming shortened V by 5 bases and J by 10 bases, and 15 bases separated the two germline ends. The germline V gene encodes CDR1 MNHEY and CDR2 SMNVEV (reference sequence). CDR3 residues: CASSTPGGGEQFF. The CDR3 bases are TGTGCCAGCAGTACCCCCGGCGGGGGCGAGCAGTTCTTC.

The rearrangement links TRBV10-2 to TRBJ2-1, with D tentatively TRBD2 (6 bases). This CDR3 spans 14 amino acids. The ends were cut back, 8 bases at V and 3 bases at J, with 14 bases in the middle. The V gene's germline CDR1 is WSHSY and CDR2 SAAADI. In nucleotides, the CDR3 is TGCGCCAGCTCGCGGGATAGTGGCTACAATGAGCAGTTCTTC. As protein: CASSRDSGYNEQFF.

This clonotype was recorded many times. The J gene is TRBJ2-1, the V gene TRBV7-2, with a weak D call TRBD2 (6 bases). V was cut by 0 bases and J by 4 bases, with 10 bases left in between. The CDR3 is made up of 15 amino acids. Germline V gene sequence: CDR1 SGHTA, CDR2 FQGNSA. CDR3 in DNA: TGTGCCAGCAGCTTAGCGGGGGGTATGTACAATGAGCAGTTCTTC. Amino acids: CASSLAGGMYNEQFF.

The CDR3 DNA follows: TGTGCCAGCAGCCGCGACATCAATGCCTACGAGCAGTACTTC. The encoded protein is CASSRDINAYEQYF. The J gene is TRBJ2-7, the V gene TRBV16; D unresolved. The length of the CDR3 is 14 residues. Germline loops: CDR1 KGHSY, CDR2 FQNENV. V shed 4 bases and J shed 2 bases, with 12 bases lying between them.

In this sample, this clonotype turned up once. J is TRBJ2-1 and V is TRBV12-5; weak D call: TRBD1 (6 bases). Germline V gene lookup returns CDR1 LGHNT and CDR2 FRNRAP. Trimming shortened V by 5 bases and J by 7 bases, and 15 bases separated the two germline ends. The CDR3 runs 14 residues. In nucleotides, the CDR3 is TGTGCTAGTGGTGCGGCCCGGGACATTAATGAGCAGTTCTTC. Amino acids: CASGAARDINEQFF.

CDR3 in amino acids: CSVISGYEQYF. Here the CDR3 DNA reads TGCAGTGTCATCTCGGGATACGAGCAGTACTTC. The rearrangement joins TRBV20-1 to TRBJ2-7; tentative D call: TRBD2 (5 bases). Trimming pared 7 bases from V and 4 bases from J, leaving 11 bases between. Per germline, CDR1 DFQATT and CDR2 SNEGSKA (reference sequence). CDR3 length: 11 amino acids.

The rearrangement uses TRBV20-1 and TRBJ2-1, with TRBD2 matching over 9 bases. This CDR3 spans 14 amino acids. The J segment lost 4 bases and the V segment lost 6 bases, leaving 7 bases of the junction unmatched. CDR1 is DFQATT and CDR2 is SNEGSKA in the germline V gene (reference sequence). The CDR3 sequence: CSADTSGYYNEQFF. DNA of the CDR3: TGCAGTGCCGATACTAGCGGGTATTACAATGAGCAGTTCTTC.

This clonotype was detected ten times or more. V and J are TRBV3-1 and TRBJ2-7, with TRBD2 as a possible D gene (6 bases). Germline V lookup: CDR1 LGHDT, CDR2 YNNKEL (reference sequence). The CDR3 loop spans 14 amino acids. V lost 4 bases and J 2 bases, leaving 12 bases between the germline ends. CDR3 in amino acids: CASSRARETYEQYF. The CDR3 coding sequence is TGTGCCAGCAGCCGGGCTCGGGAGACCTACGAGCAGTACTTC.

This clonotype was counted a few times. This sequence joins TRBV9 and TRBJ1-2, with 10 bases aligning to TRBD1. After removal of 4 bases from V and 0 bases from J, the junction contained 3 bases not matched to a gene. CDR1 is SGDLS, CDR2 YYNGEE, per germline. The length of the CDR3 is 15 residues. The CDR3 bases are TGTGCCAGCAGCTCCGGACAGGGGGCTAACTATGGCTACACCTTC. Encoded protein: CASSSGQGANYGYTF.

This clonotype appeared many times. The genes are TRBV29-1 and TRBJ2-7; D is perhaps TRBD1 (6 bases). The germline V gene encodes CDR1 SQVTM and CDR2 ANQGSEA. V was clipped by 6 bases and J by 4 bases, with 13 bases between them. There are 12 residues in the CDR3. CDR3 protein: CSVETGWYEQYF. The CDR3, as DNA: TGCAGCGTCGAAACAGGGTGGTACGAGCAGTACTTC.

In its sample, this clonotype was seen many times. The chain employs TRBV6-5 and TRBJ2-7, with D hard to call. Per the germline V gene, CDR1 is MNHEY and CDR2 is SVGAGI. The CDR3 extends over 13 amino acids. V was shortened by 3 bases and J by 3 bases, with 9 bases between the two germline ends. CDR3 bases: TGTGCCAGCAGTTATAGGCAGTTCTACGAGCAGTACTTC. Residues: CASSYRQFYEQYF.

This clonotype was picked up many times. This sequence joins TRBV10-3 and TRBJ2-7; D is unclear. The CDR3 sequence is 14 residues long. Trimming took off 3 bases at V and 4 bases at J, with 13 bases between the two ends. CDR1 ENHRY and CDR2 SYGVKD come from the germline V gene. The chain's CDR3 is CAISDVSLFYEQYF. The CDR3 DNA reads as TGTGCCATCAGTGATGTCTCCCTTTTTTACGAGCAGTACTTC.

In this sample, this clonotype turned up many times. V usage is TRBV20-1 and J usage is TRBJ2-1, with 12 bases lining up with TRBD2. The germline gives CDR1 DFQATT, CDR2 SNEGSKA (reference sequence). Trimming took 0 bases from V and 5 from J; bases not matched to a gene: 8. There are 17 residues in the CDR3. The CDR3 nucleotides are TGCAGTGCTAGAGATCAGAAAGGACTAGCGGGACACAATGAGCAGTTCTTC. It is translated as CSARDQKGLAGHNEQFF.

The gene calls are TRBV28 and TRBJ1-5; 7 bases map to TRBD1. The germline CDR1 and CDR2 sequences are MDHEN and SYDVKM. Trimming at V came to 6 bases and at J to 6 bases, leaving 17 bases not matched to a gene. The CDR3 has 17 residues. This CDR3 reads CASRLDRLTGDVQPQHF. CDR3 coding DNA: TGTGCCAGCAGACTAGACCGCCTAACAGGGGATGTTCAGCCCCAGCATTTT.

This clonotype was seen many times. This chain connects TRBV4-1 to TRBJ2-1, with D perhaps TRBD1 (7 bases). Per germline, CDR1 MGHRA and CDR2 YSYEKL. Trimming removed 5 bases from V and 4 bases from J, with 18 bases in between. The CDR3 sequence is 16 residues long. The CDR3 spells CASSSQIAGQYNEQFF. For the CDR3, the DNA is TGCGCCAGCAGCTCACAAATTGCGGGACAGTACAATGAGCAGTTCTTC.

This clonotype was counted a few times. The CDR3 here is CASSSETGGNTEAFF. Written as DNA, the CDR3 is TGTGCCAGCAGCTCCGAGACAGGGGGAAACACTGAAGCTTTCTTT. The V call is TRBV9, the J call TRBJ1-1; 9 nucleotides match TRBD1. The CDR3 spans 15 residues. Trimming removed 4 bases from V and 2 bases from J; junction bases left unmatched: 6. Germline V gene sequence: CDR1 SGDLS, CDR2 YYNGEE.

This clonotype has only a few counts. This chain joins TRBV4-1 and TRBJ1-1; tentative D call: TRBD1 (5 bases). Trimming pared 0 bases from V and 6 bases from J, leaving 14 bases between. The CDR3 sequence is 15 residues long. Germline V lookup: CDR1 MGHRA, CDR2 YSYEKL. The CDR3 is CASSQDRRQGAEAFF. For the CDR3, the DNA is TGCGCCAGCAGCCAAGATCGTCGGCAGGGTGCTGAAGCTTTCTTT.

The chain's CDR3 is CASSERVVEGAPGETQYF. The CDR3 DNA is TGTGCCAGCAGTGAGAGGGTAGTGGAGGGGGCGCCTGGCGAGACCCAGTACTTC. The chain couples TRBV2 to TRBJ2-5; the D gene is possibly TRBD1 (7 bases). The CDR3 has 18 amino acids. Germline V gene sequence: CDR1 SNHLY, CDR2 FYNNEI. Trimming pared 3 bases from V and 5 bases from J, leaving 25 bases between.

This clonotype was seen a handful of times. The V call is TRBV10-3, the J call TRBJ2-7; 8 bases match TRBD1. Germline V CDR1 and CDR2: ENHRY, SYGVKD. There are 16 residues in the CDR3. The J segment lost 2 bases and the V segment lost 4 bases, leaving 10 bases of the junction unmatched. DNA for the CDR3: TGTGCCATCAGTGTGGAGGACAGGGAGTCCCCCTACGAGCAGTACTTC. It codes for CAISVEDRESPYEQYF.